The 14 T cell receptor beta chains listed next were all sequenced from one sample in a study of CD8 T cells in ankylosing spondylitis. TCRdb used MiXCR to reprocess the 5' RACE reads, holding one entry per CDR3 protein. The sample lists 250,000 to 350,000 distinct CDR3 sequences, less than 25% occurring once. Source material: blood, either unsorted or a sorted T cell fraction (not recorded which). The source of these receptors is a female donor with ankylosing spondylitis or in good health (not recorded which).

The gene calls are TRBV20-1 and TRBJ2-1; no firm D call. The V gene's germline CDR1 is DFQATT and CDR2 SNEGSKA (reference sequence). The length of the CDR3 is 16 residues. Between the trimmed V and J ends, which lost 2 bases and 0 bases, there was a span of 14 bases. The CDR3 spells CSARQAAPLSYNEQFF. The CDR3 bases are TGCAGTGCTAGACAGGCCGCACCTCTCTCCTACAATGAGCAGTTCTTC.

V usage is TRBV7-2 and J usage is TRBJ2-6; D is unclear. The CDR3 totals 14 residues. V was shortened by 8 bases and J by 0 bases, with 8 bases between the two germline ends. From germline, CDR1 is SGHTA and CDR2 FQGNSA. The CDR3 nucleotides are TGTGCCAGCCCCACCATCTCTGGGGCCAACGTCCTGACTTTC. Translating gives CASPTISGANVLTF.

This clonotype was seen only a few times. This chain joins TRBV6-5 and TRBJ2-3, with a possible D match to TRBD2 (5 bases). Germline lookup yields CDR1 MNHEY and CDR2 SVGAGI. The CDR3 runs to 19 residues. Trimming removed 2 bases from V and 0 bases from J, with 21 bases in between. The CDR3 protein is CASSYRPPGVGPSTDTQYF. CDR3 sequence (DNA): TGTGCCAGCAGTTACCGGCCCCCCGGGGTAGGGCCCAGCACAGATACGCAGTATTTT.

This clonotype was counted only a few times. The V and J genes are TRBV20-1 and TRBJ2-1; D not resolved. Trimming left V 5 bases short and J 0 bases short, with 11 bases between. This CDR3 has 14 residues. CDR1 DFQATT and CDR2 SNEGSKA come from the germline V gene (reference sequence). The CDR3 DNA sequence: TGCAGTGCTTATAACCCAAGCTCCTACAATGAGCAGTTCTTC. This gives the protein CSAYNPSSYNEQFF.

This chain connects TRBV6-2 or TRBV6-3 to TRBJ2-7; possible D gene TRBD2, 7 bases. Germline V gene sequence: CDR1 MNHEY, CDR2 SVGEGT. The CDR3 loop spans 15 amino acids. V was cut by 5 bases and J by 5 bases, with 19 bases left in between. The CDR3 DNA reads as TGTGCCAGCAGTCCTAGCGGAGGGGGGGCCCACGAGCAGTACTTC. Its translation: CASSPSGGGAHEQYF.

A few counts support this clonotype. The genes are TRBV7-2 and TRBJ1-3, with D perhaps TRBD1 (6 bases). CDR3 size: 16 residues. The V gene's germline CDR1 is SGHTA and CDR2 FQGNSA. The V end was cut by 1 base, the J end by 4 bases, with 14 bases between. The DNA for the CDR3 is TGTGCCAGCAGCTTAGGATATGGGGGCGCCGGAAACACCATATATTTT. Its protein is CASSLGYGGAGNTIYF.

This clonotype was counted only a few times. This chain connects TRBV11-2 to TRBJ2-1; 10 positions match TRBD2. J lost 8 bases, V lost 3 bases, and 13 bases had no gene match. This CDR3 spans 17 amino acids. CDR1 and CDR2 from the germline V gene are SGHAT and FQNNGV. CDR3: CASSLASGSLKRDEQFF. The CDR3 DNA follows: TGTGCCAGCAGCTTGGCTAGCGGGAGTTTAAAAAGGGATGAGCAGTTCTTC.

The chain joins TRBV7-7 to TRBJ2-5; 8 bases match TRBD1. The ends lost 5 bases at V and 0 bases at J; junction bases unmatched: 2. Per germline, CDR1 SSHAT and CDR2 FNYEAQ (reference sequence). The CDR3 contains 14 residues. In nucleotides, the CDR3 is TGTGCCAGCAGCGACAGGGGCCACCAAGAGACCCAGTACTTC. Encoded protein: CASSDRGHQETQYF.

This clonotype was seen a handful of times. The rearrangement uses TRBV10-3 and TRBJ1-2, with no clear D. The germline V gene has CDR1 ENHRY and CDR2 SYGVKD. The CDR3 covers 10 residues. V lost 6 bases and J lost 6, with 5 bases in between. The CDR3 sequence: CAIRGDGYTF. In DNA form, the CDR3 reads TGTGCCATCAGGGGAGATGGCTACACCTTC.

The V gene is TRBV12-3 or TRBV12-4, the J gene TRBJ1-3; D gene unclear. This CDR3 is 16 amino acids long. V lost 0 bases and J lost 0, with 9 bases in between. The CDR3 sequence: CASSLAPEGSGNTIYF. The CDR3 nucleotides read TGTGCCAGCAGTTTAGCGCCAGAAGGCTCTGGAAACACCATATATTTT.

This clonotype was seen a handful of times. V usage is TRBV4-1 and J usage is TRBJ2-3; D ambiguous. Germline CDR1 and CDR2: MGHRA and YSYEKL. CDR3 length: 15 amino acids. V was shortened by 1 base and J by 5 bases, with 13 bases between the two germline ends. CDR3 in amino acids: CASSQVRGPGDTQYF. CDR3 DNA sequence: TGCGCCAGCAGCCAAGTTAGAGGTCCGGGAGATACGCAGTATTTT.

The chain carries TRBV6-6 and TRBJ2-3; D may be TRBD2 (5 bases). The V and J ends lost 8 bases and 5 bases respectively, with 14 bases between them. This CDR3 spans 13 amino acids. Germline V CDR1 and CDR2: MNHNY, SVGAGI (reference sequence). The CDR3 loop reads CASQPRAVDTQYF. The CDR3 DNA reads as TGTGCCAGCCAGCCGAGGGCCGTAGATACGCAGTATTTT.

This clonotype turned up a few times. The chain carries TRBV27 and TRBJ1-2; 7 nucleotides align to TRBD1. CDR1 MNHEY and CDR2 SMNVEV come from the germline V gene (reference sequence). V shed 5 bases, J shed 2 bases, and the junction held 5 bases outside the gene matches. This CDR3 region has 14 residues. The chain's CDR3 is CASSKTGKNYGYTF. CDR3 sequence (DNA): TGTGCCAGCAGTAAGACAGGGAAAAACTATGGCTACACCTTC.

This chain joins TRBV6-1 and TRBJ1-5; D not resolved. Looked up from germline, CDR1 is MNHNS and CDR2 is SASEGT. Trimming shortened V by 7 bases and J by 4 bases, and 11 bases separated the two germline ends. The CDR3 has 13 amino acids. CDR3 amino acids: CASTRGGNQPQHF. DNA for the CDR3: TGTGCCAGCACGCGGGGAGGAAATCAGCCCCAGCATTTT.